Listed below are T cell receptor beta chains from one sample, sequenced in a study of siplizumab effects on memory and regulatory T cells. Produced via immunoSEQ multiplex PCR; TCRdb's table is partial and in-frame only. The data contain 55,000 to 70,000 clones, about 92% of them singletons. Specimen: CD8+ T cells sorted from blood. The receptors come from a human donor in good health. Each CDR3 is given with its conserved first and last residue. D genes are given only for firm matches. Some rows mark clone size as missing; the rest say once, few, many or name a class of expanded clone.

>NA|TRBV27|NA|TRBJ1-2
TGTGCCAGCAGTCCTGAGCAGGGGACGTCCCTCCTACTAGGATATGGCTACACCTTC
CASSPEQGTSLLLGYGYTF
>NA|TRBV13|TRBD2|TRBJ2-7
TGTGCCAGCAGCTCCAGGACGGGACTAGCGGGAGGGCCGAAGACCTACGAGCAGTACTTC
CASSSRTGLAGGPKTYEQYF
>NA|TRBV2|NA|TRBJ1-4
TGTGCCAGCAGCCAGACAGGCCTTAATGAAAAACTGTTTTTT
CASSQTGLNEKLFF
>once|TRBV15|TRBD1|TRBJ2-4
TGTGCCACCAGCAGAGATGGCAGGGGGCTTGCAGCAAACATTCAGTACTTC
CATSRDGRGLAANIQYF
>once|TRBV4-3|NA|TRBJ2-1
TGCGCCAGCAGCCATGGGGCCGACGAGCAGTTCTTC
CASSHGADEQFF
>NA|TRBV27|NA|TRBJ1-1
TGTGCCAGCATTGGGGGCACTGAAGCTTTCTTT
CASIGGTEAFF
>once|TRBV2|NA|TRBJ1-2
TGTGCCAGCAGTGAAAGGAGGACCCACGCGTTAGGCTACACCTTC
CASSERRTHALGYTF
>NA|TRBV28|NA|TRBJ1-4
TGTGCCAGCAGTTTTGGTGAAAAACTGTTTTTT
CASSFGEKLFF
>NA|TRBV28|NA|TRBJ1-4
TGTGCCAGCAGTTTAAGCGTTAATGAAAAACTGTTTTTT
CASSLSVNEKLFF
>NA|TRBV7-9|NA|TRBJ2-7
TGTGCCAGCAGCTTAGGGCGGGGACTTAGCTCCTACGAGCAGTACTTC
CASSLGRGLSSYEQYF
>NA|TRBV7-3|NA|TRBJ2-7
TGTGCCAGCAGCCCATCTAGGGATTCCTACGAGCAGTACTTC
CASSPSRDSYEQYF
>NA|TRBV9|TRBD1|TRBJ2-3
TGTGCCAGCAGCGGGCCAGGGGGTATCGGCACAGATACGCAGTATTTT
CASSGPGGIGTDTQYF
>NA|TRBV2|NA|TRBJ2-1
TGTGCCAGCAGTGAAGCCGGTTTCTCCTACAATGAGCAGTTCTTC
CASSEAGFSYNEQFF
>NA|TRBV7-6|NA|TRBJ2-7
TGTGCCAGCAGCTCCGACCCGGCCAACGAGCAGTACTTC
CASSSDPANEQYF
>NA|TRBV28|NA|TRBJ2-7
TGTGCCAGCAGTTCCAGGAGCTCCTACGAGCAGTACTTC
CASSSRSSYEQYF
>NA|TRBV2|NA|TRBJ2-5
TGTGCCAGCAGTGAAGCGGGGGGCCCAGCCAAAGAGACCCAGTACTTC
CASSEAGGPAKETQYF
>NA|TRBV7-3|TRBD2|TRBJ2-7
TGTGCCAGCAGCTTAGGGGCCTCAATTGGCGCTAGCGGGGCTTACTACGAGCAGTACTTC
CASSLGASIGASGAYYEQYF
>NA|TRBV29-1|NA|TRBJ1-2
TGCAGCGTTGAGGCGGAGAGGGGGGGCTACACCTTC
CSVEAERGGYTF
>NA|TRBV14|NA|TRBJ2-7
TGTGCCAGCAGCCAAGTGGGGGGCTGGGAGCAGTACTTC
CASSQVGGWEQYF
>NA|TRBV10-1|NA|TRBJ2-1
TGCGCCAGCAGTGAATCGGGTCACGGCAATGAGCAGTTCTTC
CASSESGHGNEQFF
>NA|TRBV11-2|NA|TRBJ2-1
TGTGCCAGCAGCTTACGAGGGGGGCCTCTCGATGAGCAGTTCTTC
CASSLRGGPLDEQFF
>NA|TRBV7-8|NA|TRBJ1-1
TGTGCCAGCAGCATAGAGACGGGGAACACTGAAGCTTTCTTT
CASSIETGNTEAFF
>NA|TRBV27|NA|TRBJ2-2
TGTGCCAGCAGTTTATTCCCCGGGGAGCTGTTTTTT
CASSLFPGELFF
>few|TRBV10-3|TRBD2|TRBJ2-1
TGTGCCATCAGTGAGGGGGGGGATGAGCAGTTCTTC
CAISEGGDEQFF
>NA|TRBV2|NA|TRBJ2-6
TGTGCCAGCAGTGTTCCCGCTAGCTCTGGGGCCAACGTCCTGACTTTC
CASSVPASSGANVLTF
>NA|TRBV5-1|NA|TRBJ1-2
TGCGCCAGCAGCTTGGACGGCGGGGGCGCGTCTAACTATGGCTACACCTTC
CASSLDGGGASNYGYTF